This is a list of T cell receptor beta chains from one sample in a study of T cell responses to AZD1222 COVID-19 vaccine. Data came from immunoSEQ multiplex PCR; TCRdb stores just in-frame clones and leaves some out. The table includes 160,000 or so clones, approximately 94% detected once. The sample here was peripheral blood, taken 28 days after the second AZD1222 dose. The receptors originated from an adult who received the AZD1222 COVID-19 vaccine. Each CDR3 is given with its conserved first and last residue.

>TRBV6-5|TRBJ1-5
CASSPMLGDQPQHF
>TRBV28|TRBJ1-5
CASCPPGGNQPQHF
>TRBV5-1|TRBJ2-7
CASSWTSGDYEQYF
>TRBV28|TRBJ1-4
CASRTPVATNEKLFF
>TRBV3-1/TRBV3-2|TRBJ1-1
CASSQGSSQNTEAFF
>TRBV27|TRBJ2-6
CASSFRQPSGANVLTF
>TRBV28|TRBJ2-2
CASSLGQGNGELFF
>TRBV20-1|TRBJ2-2
CSASPGTGEVGELFF
>TRBV16|TRBJ1-5
CASSPGTRDIKLGNQPQHF
>TRBV6-5|TRBJ2-2
CAQGPTSTGELFF
>TRBV29-1|TRBJ2-1
CSTEGGRINEQFF
>TRBV4-3|TRBJ1-1
CASSQDIGGYTEAFF
>TRBV6-5|TRBJ1-1
CASRDREVTEAFF
>TRBV7-2|TRBJ2-2
CASSLIAPGPGELFF
>TRBV4-3|TRBJ2-1
CASSPRDGTGPNNEQFF
>TRBV7-2|TRBJ2-7
CASSHSGSSYEQYF
>TRBV28|TRBJ2-7
CASSLLPGTTNYEQYF
>TRBV11-2|TRBJ2-1
CASSSGTVSYNEQFF
>TRBV11-2|TRBJ2-7
CASSLGLAPYEQYF
>TRBV10-3|TRBJ1-5
CAISDRDTYSNQPQHF
>TRBV2|TRBJ1-1
CASSVPPLNTEAFF
>TRBV7-9|TRBJ2-7
CASSSWREGVISYEQYF
>TRBV4-2|TRBJ2-1
CASRGSQSSYNEQFF
>TRBV3-1/TRBV3-2|TRBJ2-7
CASSQGSEQYF
>TRBV6-5|TRBJ1-5
CASRLTVNQPQHF
>TRBV9|TRBJ1-5
CASSVDDRASNQPQHF
>TRBV7-9|TRBJ2-5
CASSRLAGGETQYF
>TRBV9|TRBJ2-2
CASSVDYTGELFF
>TRBV18|TRBJ1-1
CASSPAGTIAEAFF
>TRBV7-2|TRBJ2-5
CASSSSGTQETQYF
>TRBV4-1|TRBJ2-6
CASSQSQSSGANVLTF
>TRBV12-3/TRBV12-4|TRBJ1-5
CASSDRGNQPQHF
>TRBV24-1|TRBJ2-7
CATRGTALSEQYF
>TRBV7-9|TRBJ1-1
CASSLDREGVFF
>TRBV2|TRBJ1-1
CASMGTANTEAFF
>TRBV29-1|TRBJ1-2
CSVEGQGYGYTF
>TRBV7-9|TRBJ2-5
CASSSPTELQETQYF
>TRBV3-1/TRBV3-2|TRBJ1-3
CASSQVGGLRGNTIYF
>TRBV2|TRBJ2-3
CASGEPLTQYF
>TRBV27|TRBJ2-7
CASSPMGGPRSYEQYF
>TRBV4-1|TRBJ2-3
CASSQWAGTTDTQYF
>TRBV29-1|TRBJ1-1
CSVVNLNTEAFF
>TRBV5-3|TRBJ2-7
CARSLVSRGPYEQYF
>TRBV28|TRBJ1-5
CASRQPNYSNQPQHF
>TRBV6-6|TRBJ2-5
CASRRSRQGETQYF
>TRBV28|TRBJ2-7
CASYSGTSGSWYEQYF
>TRBV5-1|TRBJ2-3
CASLAGDTDTQYF
>TRBV7-2|TRBJ2-2
CATGGLGAGELFF
>TRBV18|TRBJ2-7
CASSPPEATPGEQYF
>TRBV7-3|TRBJ2-2
CASSLGHSTGELFF
>TRBV12-5|TRBJ2-2
CASGSRLAGYTGELFF
>TRBV5-1|TRBJ1-3
CASSLDGPPSVNTIYF
>TRBV4-1|TRBJ2-2
CASSQQAGIGELFF
>TRBV4-2|TRBJ2-7
CASSQEITGAYEQYF
>TRBV28|TRBJ2-6
CASLPGTAGANVLTF
>TRBV6-5|TRBJ2-7
CASRDGYFYEQYF
>TRBV6-6|TRBJ2-5
CASSTQAETQYF
>TRBV27|TRBJ2-7
CASSPTDRSYEQYF
>TRBV30|TRBJ2-7
CAWSPRREAEEQYF
>TRBV7-2|TRBJ2-7
CASSLNPSDYEQYF